The 27 T cell receptor beta chains presented below share a single source sample, sequenced in a study of post-analysis software for immune sequencing data. Study conclusions and caveats: Controls showed lower frequencies than patients for roughly 5 TRBV segments, and TRBV5-6, TRBV5-1 and TRBV20-1 were among these.

Every TCR beta cDNA library bore unique molecular identifiers. One entry per CDR3 protein results from TCRdb running MiXCR on the PCR reads. The sample includes hundreds of thousands of distinct CDR3 sequences, roughly 40% of them seen just once. For these TCRs, the target antigens are not known. Sequencing was performed on blood. The receptors were sampled from a girl aged 10-17 years with multiple sclerosis.

This clonotype came up a few times. This chain joins TRBV10-3 and TRBJ2-7, with 11 bases identical to TRBD2. The junction had 9 bases not matched to a gene; V was cut back by 6 bases and J by 5 bases. The CDR3 has 15 amino acids. CDR1 and CDR2 from the germline V gene are ENHRY and SYGVKD. The CDR3 DNA reads TGTGCCATCAGATTAGATGGGACTAGCGGTAACGAGCAGTACTTC. As protein: CAIRLDGTSGNEQYF.

This clonotype has ten or more counts. The rearrangement links TRBV29-1 to TRBJ1-2; 9 nucleotides line up with TRBD1. This CDR3 comprises 11 residues. Germline V gene data show CDR1 as SQVTM and CDR2 as ANQGSEA. After removal of 7 bases from V and 6 bases from J, the junction contained 3 bases not matched to a gene. The DNA for the CDR3 is TGCAGCGCTGGGGACAGGGATGGCTACACCTTC. It codes for CSAGDRDGYTF.

This clonotype has just a few counts. V and J are TRBV7-2 and TRBJ2-5; 8 nucleotides match TRBD2. V shed 2 bases, J shed 2 bases, and the junction held 10 bases outside the gene matches. This CDR3 contains 17 residues. CDR1 is SGHTA and CDR2 is FQGNSA in the germline V gene. Here the CDR3 reads CASSLWSSGRLQETQYF. CDR3 bases: TGTGCCAGCAGCTTATGGTCTAGCGGGCGGCTTCAAGAGACCCAGTACTTC.

This clonotype appeared a single time. Germline and junction disagree at one end, which may indicate a read error. V and J are TRBV12-3 or TRBV12-4 and TRBJ2-3; D might be TRBD1 (5 bases). The CDR3 covers 15 residues. CDR3 sequence (DNA): TGTGCCAGTAGTTGGCAGGCCAACCAGGGAGATACGCAGTATTTT. Translated, it gives CASSWQANQGDTQYF.

The gene calls are TRBV2 and TRBJ1-2; 7 bases map to TRBD1. Trimming cost V 4 bases and J 6 bases; bases outside gene matches: 5. The CDR3 loop spans 13 amino acids. Germline values: CDR1 SNHLY, CDR2 FYNNEI. The CDR3 loop is CASSGQGLNGYTF. Written as DNA, the CDR3 is TGTGCCAGCAGTGGACAGGGTCTGAATGGCTACACCTTC.

The chain links TRBV6-5 to TRBJ1-2; D might be TRBD1 (5 bases). The CDR3 has 16 residues. Trimming took 0 bases from V and 3 from J, leaving 14 bases between them. Germline assignment: CDR1 MNHEY and CDR2 SVGAGI. CDR3 in DNA: TGTGCCAGCAGTTACTCAGGCAGCCAGGGATACTATGGCTACACCTTC. Translation: CASSYSGSQGYYGYTF.

In this sample, this clonotype turned up once. The CDR3 protein is CASSPGAGAPGPDTQYF. In DNA form, the CDR3 reads TGTGCCAGCAGCCCGGGGGCAGGGGCCCCGGGCCCAGATACGCAGTATTTT. The chain uses TRBV3-1 and TRBJ2-3; D tentatively fits TRBD1 or TRBD2 (6 bases each). The CDR3 consists of 17 residues. In germline, CDR1 is LGHDT, CDR2 YNNKEL (reference sequence). V was trimmed by 4 bases and J by 4 bases, leaving 21 bases between them.

The chain has TRBV24-1 and TRBJ1-1; no clear D gene. V lost 2 bases and J lost 4, with 4 bases in between. The CDR3 totals 12 residues. From germline, CDR1 is KGHDR and CDR2 SFDVKD. CDR3 protein: CATSDWSTEAFF. The CDR3 DNA follows: TGTGCCACCAGTGATTGGAGCACTGAAGCTTTCTTT.

The chain joins TRBV13 to TRBJ2-5; no clear D gene. The CDR3 loop spans 11 amino acids. Trimming removed 10 bases from V and 5 bases from J, with 11 bases in between. Per the germline V gene, CDR1 is PRHDT and CDR2 is FYEKMQ (reference sequence). The CDR3 DNA sequence: TGTGCCACCCGTTTGGGGGAGACCCAGTACTTC. Translation: CATRLGETQYF.

The gene calls are TRBV6-6 and TRBJ2-7; no firm D call. Trimming took 3 bases from V and 5 from J, leaving 23 bases between them. In germline, CDR1 is MNHNY, CDR2 SVGAGI (reference sequence). The CDR3 covers 17 residues. In DNA, the CDR3 is TGTGCCAGCAGTTATGGTCAAGGGAAGGGTTTCCTCGACGAGCAGTACTTC. Residues: CASSYGQGKGFLDEQYF.

The chain has TRBV4-1 and TRBJ2-4; 7 bases match TRBD2. The CDR3 spans 18 residues. Looked up from germline, CDR1 is MGHRA and CDR2 is YSYEKL. V trimming: 4 bases; J trimming: 0 bases; junction bases outside the gene matches: 12. DNA of the CDR3: TGCGCCAGCAGCCCTTCGGGGGGAAGAGGCCAAGCCAAAAACATTCAGTACTTC. The encoded protein is CASSPSGGRGQAKNIQYF.

In its sample, this clonotype was seen a few times. This chain uses TRBV20-1 with TRBJ2-3; the D is unclear. V was trimmed by 7 bases and J by 5 bases, leaving 10 bases between them. The germline V gene has CDR1 DFQATT and CDR2 SNEGSKA (reference sequence). This CDR3 region has 11 residues. The CDR3: CSVPTKDTQYF. The DNA of the CDR3 is TGCAGTGTACCTACCAAAGATACGCAGTATTTT.

A few counts support this clonotype. The rearrangement uses TRBV29-1 and TRBJ1-2; 10 bases agree with TRBD1. The CDR3 consists of 16 residues. V shed 5 bases, J shed 5 bases, and the junction held 14 bases outside the gene matches. Germline V CDR1 and CDR2: SQVTM, ANQGSEA. CDR3 sequence reads: CSVSTGGWKEGYGYTF. In DNA, the CDR3 is TGCAGCGTTTCGACAGGGGGCTGGAAGGAGGGGTATGGCTACACCTTC.

The chain joins TRBV6-1 to TRBJ1-4; D is ambiguous. V lost 5 bases and J lost 7, with 23 bases in between. The CDR3 is made up of 17 amino acids. Germline assignment: CDR1 MNHNS and CDR2 SASEGT. The CDR3, as DNA: TGTGCCAGCAGTCGGGTCGCCCGGGCCTCGAGGAGTGAAAAACTGTTTTTT. This gives the protein CASSRVARASRSEKLFF.

This clonotype was picked up a small number of times. The rearrangement uses TRBV7-3 and TRBJ2-5; D uncertain. V was clipped by 5 bases and J by 5 bases, with 15 bases between them. The CDR3 totals 14 residues. Germline lookup yields CDR1 SGHTA and CDR2 FQGTGA. CDR3 region: CASSPSPSSETQYF. The CDR3 region has the DNA TGTGCCAGCAGCCCAAGTCCGTCGAGCGAGACCCAGTACTTC.

This chain uses TRBV11-2 with TRBJ2-3; no definite D call. The CDR3 is 12 amino acids. Deletions cut 4 bases from V and 4 bases from J, with 6 bases between. In germline, CDR1 is SGHAT, CDR2 FQNNGV. CDR3 sequence (DNA): TGTGCCAGCAGCTCCCGACCAGATACGCAGTATTTT. It is translated as CASSSRPDTQYF.

The chain links TRBV20-1 to TRBJ2-5; D might be TRBD1 (6 bases). Germline lookup yields CDR1 DFQATT and CDR2 SNEGSKA (reference sequence). The CDR3 sequence is 11 residues long. Trimming pared 6 bases from V and 7 bases from J, leaving 12 bases between. CDR3 protein: CSANREGTQYF. In nucleotides, the CDR3 is TGCAGTGCCAACAGGGAAGGGACCCAGTACTTC.

This clonotype turned up a few times. The chain has TRBV3-1 and TRBJ2-3; D is unclear. Germline V lookup: CDR1 LGHDT, CDR2 YNNKEL (reference sequence). The ends were cut back, 4 bases at V and 1 base at J, with 6 bases in the middle. CDR3 length: 13 residues. The CDR3 DNA follows: TGTGCCAGCAGCCGACGCCGCACAGATACGCAGTATTTT. Amino acid sequence: CASSRRRTDTQYF.

This clonotype was observed a handful of times. Here the CDR3 DNA reads TGTGCCAGCAGCTTATATCCGGGACAGGGTAATCAGCCCCAGCATTTT. Encoded protein: CASSLYPGQGNQPQHF. V and J are TRBV7-2 and TRBJ1-5, with TRBD1 identical over 9 bases. The CDR3 extends over 16 amino acids. CDR1 and CDR2 from the germline V gene are SGHTA and FQGNSA. V lost 2 bases to trimming and J lost 4 bases; unmatched junction nucleotides: 6.

This clonotype was seen more than once but under ten times. The chain links TRBV20-1 to TRBJ2-5; a possible D gene is TRBD2 (6 bases). Germline loops: CDR1 DFQATT, CDR2 SNEGSKA (reference sequence). The CDR3 has 14 residues. Deletions cut 1 base from V and 9 bases from J, with 18 bases between. Here the CDR3 reads CSARAGDSYVAQYF. CDR3 DNA: TGCAGTGCTAGAGCGGGGGACTCCTATGTGGCCCAGTACTTC.

V is TRBV5-1 and J is TRBJ1-1, with TRBD1 matching over 7 bases. Trimming removed 4 bases from V and 0 bases from J; junction bases left unmatched: 6. This CDR3 comprises 15 residues. Germline assignment: CDR1 SGHRS and CDR2 YFSETQ. The CDR3 region has the DNA TGCGCCAGCAGCGATTCCGGGACAGTGAACACTGAAGCTTTCTTT. This sequence encodes CASSDSGTVNTEAFF.

The sample holds a few counts of this clonotype. The junction and the germline gene differ at one end; a read error may be behind it. V gene TRBV5-5 combines with J gene TRBJ1-5; D gene uncertain. The CDR3 covers 15 residues. Germline V lookup: CDR1 SGHKS, CDR2 YYEKEE (reference sequence). CDR3 nucleotide sequence: TGTGCCAGCAGCTTGGCGGTGAATAGCGATCAGCCCCAGCATTTT. Residues: CASSLAVNSDQPQHF.

The chain carries TRBV7-8 and TRBJ2-5; D ambiguous. The better agreement between TRBJ2-7 and the DNA end casts doubt on the J call. The CDR3 covers 17 residues. The germline gives CDR1 SGHVS, CDR2 FQNEAQ. This chain's CDR3 is CASSLVPYKLATYEQYF. CDR3 in DNA: TGTGCCAGCAGCTTAGTTCCTTACAAGCTGGCTACTTACGAGCAGTACTTC.

This clonotype came up a few times. Its ends do not fully match the called genes, so a read error is possible. This chain joins TRBV15 and TRBJ2-4; 8 positions match TRBD1. Germline V gene sequence: CDR1 LNHNV, CDR2 YYDKDF (reference sequence). The CDR3 extends over 14 amino acids. Here the CDR3 DNA reads TGTGCCACCAGTAGAGCATCACAGGGGGACATTCAGTACTTC. It translates to CATSRASQGDIQYF.

This clonotype came up once. The rearrangement links TRBV7-9 to TRBJ2-5; 10 positions agree with TRBD1. Germline CDR1 and CDR2: SEHNR and FQNEAQ (reference sequence). The CDR3 consists of 16 residues. Trimming at V came to 5 bases and at J to 5 bases, leaving 11 bases not matched to a gene. The CDR3 nucleotides are TGTGCCAGCAGCCCCGACCGGGACAGGGGAGCGGAGACCCAGTACTTC. Protein sequence: CASSPDRDRGAETQYF.

A few counts support this clonotype. The gene calls are TRBV5-1 and TRBJ2-7; 8 bases line up with TRBD2. The germline V gene has CDR1 SGHRS and CDR2 YFSETQ. This CDR3 is built from 16 residues. The V segment lost 4 bases and the J segment 0 bases; nucleotides outside the gene matches: 9. DNA for the CDR3: TGCGCCAGCAGCCTGAGCGGGGGCCGGACCTCCTACGAGCAGTACTTC. The encoded protein is CASSLSGGRTSYEQYF.

The rearrangement joins TRBV6-7 to TRBJ2-5; 9 bases line up with TRBD1. TRBV6-7 belongs to the ORF category, with a function that is uncertain. The junction had 7 bases not matched to a gene; V was cut back by 0 bases and J by 8 bases. This CDR3 spans 15 amino acids. CDR3: CASSYSGTGPETQYF. CDR3 DNA sequence: TGTGCCAGCAGTTACTCGGGGACAGGGCCCGAAACCCAGTACTTC.